This T cell receptor beta chain was sequenced for a study of shared clonotypes between healthy human individuals (dated by TCRdb to between 2020 and 2021). Turning to the overall study: Two women and a few men aged 18 to 49 years were included in the cohort. For each donor, three plates each were used for CD4 naive and CD4 memory, two plates were used for CD8 naive, and one plate was used for CD8 memory. The study deeply sequenced blood TCR repertoires of five healthy adults to estimate repertoire size and the extent of clonotype sharing between individuals. To increase sequencing depth and limit assay-specific biases, different laboratories used diverse techniques to prepare libraries and sequence TCR repertoires. Leukapheresis yielded between about 0.9 and 8.9 billion PBMCs per donor.

The CDR3, cysteine through phenylalanine, is 15 amino acids long. Just CDR3 DNA is preserved here, 45 bases in frame from base 1. From a lookup of the germline V gene, CDR1 and CDR2 are MNHEY and SVGAGI. At the junction V is shortened by 0 bases and J by 2 bases, with 8 bases in between. Comments on this clone: Its antigen is still unknown. The record has no base qualities; no much larger clone is one base away.

Using the deep immunoSEQ assay, multiplex PCR amplified TCR CDR3 regions from genomic DNA. Genomic DNA extracted from each cell subset was distributed evenly over all wells of several immunoSEQ 96-well plates, and each plate served as one replicate. For sorted subsets, each replicate PCR was loaded with approximately 190 ng genomic DNA, equivalent to 25,000 to 35,000 T cell genomes. Purified libraries were quantified with a Qubit 3.0 fluorometer, sized on a Bioanalyzer 2100, and re-quantified with the KAPA Library Quantification kit. Every immunoSEQ 96-well plate was sequenced on a separate single-read 150-cycle Illumina NextSeq 550 flow cell. On the authors' methods: Because the immunoSEQ output held only junctional sequences and lacked quality scores, the filtering could not match the filtering applied to full-length reads. To assign V/J genes and CDR3, sequences were annotated against IMGT germline references using PyIR, a Python wrapper for IgBLAST v1.9. Reads were removed for weak V/J assignments (E-value above 1e-6), missing CDR3, stop codons, out-of-frame junctions, or ambiguous translated residues. V3J clonotypes were defined as sequences sharing the same inferred V gene, J gene, and CDR3 amino acid sequence. To compute the percentage overlap between repertoires, the number of shared unique clonotypes was divided by the size of the smaller repertoire. Repertoire richness was assessed with RTK rarefaction, the Chao1 estimator, and Recon v2.1 estimates of unobserved clonotypes. OLGA was used to compute generation probabilities for all TCRbeta clonotypes that the gDNA method yielded from a handful of donors. The table was pulled from immuneACCESS by TCRdb, which kept in-frame rearrangements only. Such tables lose some clones; where checked, under half of the loss comes from unresolved V genes, and the rest has no known cause. D and trimming come from the DNA, and the V and J calls and clone size come from that table. The sample table lists around 2.5 million clones, more than 85% of them with a count of one. The ten biggest clones cover around 0.37% of the sample.

Beyond this particular receptor, the publication reports: Sharing across a few donors was observed for approximately 5% of naive CD4, less than 4% of naive CD8, over 2% of memory CD4, and about 0.39% of memory CD8 clonotypes. Because the study included only a small number of donors, the genetic and exposure-history diversity represented was limited. Sampling was limited to blood, and TCR repertoires in tissue likely differ from TCR repertoires in blood. Pairwise subsampling indicated that sequencing depth was expected to affect the degree of clonotype sharing among donors. Incomplete sequencing was indicated by rarefaction of sorted-subset datasets, despite the large sequencing depth. Naive subsets generally had larger estimated clonotype richness than memory subsets. Clonotypes shared by all four sorted-subset donors showed higher generation probabilities than non-shared clonotypes.

Healthy HIV-negative adults with no recently reported acute infections or vaccinations were included as donors. Only Caucasian adults living in Nashville, Tennessee, USA were represented among the donors. CD4+ T cells were enriched through magnetic negative selection, after which naive cells were positively selected on CD45RA and the remaining negative fraction served as the memory subset. Blood was collected by leukapheresis, and PBMCs were isolated by Ficoll-Histopaque density gradient centrifugation and then cryopreserved in liquid nitrogen vapor phase. Analytical flow cytometry was used to check the purity and quantity of each magnetically sorted T cell population. Genomic DNA was isolated from each sorted fraction and quantified by UV absorbance on a Nanodrop 2000c.

Sequencing was performed on naive CD4+ T cells from PBMCs. The cell subset or site tag for this specimen amounts to: CD45RA+ positively selected. The V and J genes are TRBV6-5 and TRBJ1-3; TRBD1 is a possible D gene, resting on 6 matching bases. This receptor was obtained from a man aged 18-30 years in good health. Some clones in this sample may be carry-over from other donors' samples. The DNA is TGTGCCAGCAGTTACTCGAGGACAGCTGGAAACACCATATATTTT. The translation is CASSYSRTAGNTIYF.